This T cell receptor (beta chain) was captured by sequencing in a study of molecular identifiers for immune sequencing clone quantification. Findings and caveats of the study: Effector cells had over 99% of their molecules in clones above 20 RNA copies, while naive cells had under 1%.

One entry per CDR3 protein, called by TCRdb with MiXCR from the PCR reads. The sample yields 600,000 to 650,000 distinct CDR3 sequences, about 20% seen once. Germline values: CDR1 SGDLS, CDR2 YYNGEE. The CDR3 runs 14 residues. Deletions cut 3 bases from V and 4 bases from J, with 11 bases between. Source material for naive CD8 libraries was roughly 19,000 to 1,000,000 sorted cells, with 10%, 30% or 50% RNA. Turning to this clonotype: What it binds is unknown.

The sample consisted of naive CD8+ T cells from blood, with Jurkat cell RNA spiked in. Regarding subset: FACS-sorted CD8+CD4-CCR7+CD45RA+ naive T cells. The V gene is TRBV9, the J gene TRBJ2-1; possible D gene TRBD2, 6 bases. This receptor was obtained from a human donor in good health. Some libraries in this study had Jurkat cell RNA spiked in. The CDR3, as DNA: TGTGCCAGCAGCGCGGAGGGTCTATACAATGAGCAGTTCTTC. Amino acid sequence: CASSAEGLYNEQFF.